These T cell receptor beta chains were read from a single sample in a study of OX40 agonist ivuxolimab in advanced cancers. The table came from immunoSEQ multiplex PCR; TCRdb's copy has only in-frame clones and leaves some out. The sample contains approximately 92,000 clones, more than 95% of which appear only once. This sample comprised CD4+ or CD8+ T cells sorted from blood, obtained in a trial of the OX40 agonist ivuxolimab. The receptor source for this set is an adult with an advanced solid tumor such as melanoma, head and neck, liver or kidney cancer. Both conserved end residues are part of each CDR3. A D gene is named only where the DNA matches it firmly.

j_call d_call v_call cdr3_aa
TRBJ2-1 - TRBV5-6 CASSLWGPYNEQFF
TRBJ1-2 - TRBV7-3 CASSPEGSNYGYTF
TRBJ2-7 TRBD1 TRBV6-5 CASSYGTGENEQYF
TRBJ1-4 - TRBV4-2 CASNDLGVGEEKLFF
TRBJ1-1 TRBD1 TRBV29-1 CSVHGTEKNTEAFF
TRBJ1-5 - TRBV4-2 CASSQGPEPSNQPQHF
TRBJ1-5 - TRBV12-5 CASGLVPPLQPQHF
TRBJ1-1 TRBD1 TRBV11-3 CASSFQGGTEAFF
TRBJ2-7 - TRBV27 CASSLNSGPSYEQYF
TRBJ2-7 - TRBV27 CASSPSRAYEQYF
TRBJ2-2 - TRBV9 CASSGDRDPVGELFF
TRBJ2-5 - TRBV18 CASSEREVLETQYF
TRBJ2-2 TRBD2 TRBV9 CASSVESGGRVDGELFF
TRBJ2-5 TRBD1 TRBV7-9 CASSGRTGASQETQYF
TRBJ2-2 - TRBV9 CASTGGTENTGELFF
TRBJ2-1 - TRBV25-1 CASSVLGKIGNEQFF
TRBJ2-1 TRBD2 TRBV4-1 CASSRTSGGASYNEQFF
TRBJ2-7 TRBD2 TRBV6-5 CASTTEAGGPYEQYF
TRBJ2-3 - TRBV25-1 CASRLSTDTQYF
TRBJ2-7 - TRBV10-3 CAISVNSYEQYF
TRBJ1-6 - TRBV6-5 CASSFNIGAGESPLHF
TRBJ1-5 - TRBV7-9 CASSPPGLSNQPQHF
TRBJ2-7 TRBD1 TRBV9 CASSAGTGGYEQYF
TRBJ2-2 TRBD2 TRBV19 CASSMGTTEYTGELFF
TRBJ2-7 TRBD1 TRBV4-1 CASSPQGVSYEQYF
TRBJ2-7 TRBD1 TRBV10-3 CATSLGQVYEQYF
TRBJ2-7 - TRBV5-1 CASSFSVSYEQYF
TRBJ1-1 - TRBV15 CATSRVGQNTEAFF
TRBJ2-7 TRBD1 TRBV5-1 CASSDRDKSYF
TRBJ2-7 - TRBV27 CASSLSRTYEQYF
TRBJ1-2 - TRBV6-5 CASSYGTLYGYTF
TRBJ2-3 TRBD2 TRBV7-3 CASSLVGGGTDTQYF
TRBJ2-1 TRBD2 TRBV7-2 CASSYHPGLAGEQFF
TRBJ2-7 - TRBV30 CAWRLAESSYEQYF
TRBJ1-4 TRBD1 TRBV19 CASSSGTGLEKLFF
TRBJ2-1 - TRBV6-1 CASSGRRGDNEQFF
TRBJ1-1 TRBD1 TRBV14 CASSLMETGAEAFF
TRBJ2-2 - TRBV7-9 CASSSSPGELFF
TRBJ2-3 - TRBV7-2 CASSFPEAPSTDTQYF
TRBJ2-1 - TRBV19 CASSIYPTGDNEQFF
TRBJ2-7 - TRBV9 CASSVGGQSSYEQYF
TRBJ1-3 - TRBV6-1 CASSETADSGNTIYF
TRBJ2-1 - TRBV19 CASSILPSSLVNEQFF
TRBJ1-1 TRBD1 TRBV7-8 CASSLGQGMNTEAFF
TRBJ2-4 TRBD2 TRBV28 CASSPRTSGDIQYF
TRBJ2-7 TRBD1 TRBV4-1 CASSQTTGEDYEQYF
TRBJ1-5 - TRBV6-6 CASSPPYNQPQHF
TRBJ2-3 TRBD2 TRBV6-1 CASGTSLGADTQYF
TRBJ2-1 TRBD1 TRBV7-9 CASSPPGTGNNEQFF
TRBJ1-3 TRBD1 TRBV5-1 CASSETGGGNTIYF
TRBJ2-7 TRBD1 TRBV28 CASSSLDRGLDEQYF
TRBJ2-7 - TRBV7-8 CASSWVRSSYEQYF
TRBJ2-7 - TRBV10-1 CASSAGPHNYEQYF